The T cell receptor (beta chain) described here comes from a study of blood T cell repertoires in COVID-19. This clone occurred once. Data came from immunoSEQ multiplex PCR; TCRdb stores just in-frame clones and leaves some out. This repertoire shows 150,000 to 200,000 clones, 70% to 90% found once; its top ten account for approximately 7%. V was pared by 6 bases and J by 1 base, with 15 bases between. Germline-derived CDR1 and CDR2 are MDHEN and SYDVKM. This CDR3 has 15 residues. This clonotype originated in a man between 45 and 60 years old with active or convalescent COVID-19. The chain joins TRBV28 to TRBJ1-1; D is unresolved. Input material: peripheral blood. CDR3 protein: CASRGGHSGNTEAFF. The CDR3 DNA is TGTGCCAGCAGGGGCGGGCATTCGGGGAACACTGAAGCTTTCTTT.